This T cell receptor beta chain emerged from a study of OX40 agonist ivuxolimab in advanced cancers. Overall study: Ivuxolimab is a fully human IgG2 antibody that activates OX40 (CD134). At 65% to 90% male, the cohort had a mean age of 60 years, ranging from roughly 20 to 79.

Method: immunoSEQ multiplex PCR; TCRdb's copy keeps in-frame clones and lacks some. The sample contains around 58,000 clones, more than 85% of which appear only once. The CDR3 loop spans 13 amino acids. Germline V CDR1 and CDR2: LNHDA, SQIVND (reference sequence). V was pared by 5 bases and J by 8 bases, with 13 bases between. Baseline was the first blood sampling point, followed by cycle 4 day 1 and cycle 7 day 1. The material was CD4+ or CD8+ T cells sorted from blood, obtained in a trial of the OX40 agonist ivuxolimab. This TCR came from an adult with an advanced solid tumor such as melanoma, head and neck, liver or kidney cancer. This chain connects TRBV19 to TRBJ1-3; weak D call: TRBD1 (6 bases). CDR3 loop: CASSSGQKDTIYF. Written as DNA, the CDR3 is TGTGCCAGTAGTTCCGGACAGAAGGACACCATATATTTT.